This entry lists 10 T cell receptor beta chains sequenced from one sample in a study of T-cell reconstitution after alpha-beta-depleted transplantation in children. Preparing the TCRbeta library involved the use of unique molecular identifiers. TCRdb reanalysed the PCR reads using MiXCR and keeps one entry per CDR3 protein. Here the sample spans about 610,000 distinct CDR3 sequences, over 9.5% being singletons. The sample consisted of PBMCs from the stem cell graft donor, taken from the stem cell graft. The receptors here all came from a human donor who donated a stem cell graft to a child with acute myeloid leukemia.

The rearrangement links TRBV3-1 to TRBJ2-2; D assignment may be TRBD1 or TRBD2 (5 bases each). Trimming took 0 bases from V and 7 from J, leaving 9 bases between them. The CDR3 length is 14 residues. Germline CDR1 LGHDT, CDR2 YNNKEL (reference sequence). The CDR3 DNA reads as TGTGCCAGCAGCCAAGAGGGGGTCGTCGGGGAGCTGTTTTTT. Its translation is CASSQEGVVGELFF.

On this clonotype: It is likely a read error, because the conserved phenylalanine at the end of the CDR3 is missing. Because the CDR3's place on the DNA is in doubt, the DNA is left out and the CDR3 is given as listed by TCRdb. The chain couples TRBV30 to TRBJ2-1. 12 amino acids form the CDR3, both terminal residues included. Germline loops: CDR1 GTSNPN, CDR2 SVGIG (reference sequence). CDR3 in amino acids: CAWSVKAGLEFL.

The chain recombines TRBV7-9 with TRBJ2-4, with D maybe TRBD1 (6 bases). The CDR3 is 16 residues long. CDR1 and CDR2 (germline): SEHNR, FQNEAQ (reference sequence). The germline V and J ends were trimmed by 5 bases and 0 bases, with 14 bases remaining between them. CDR3 coding DNA: TGTGCCAGCAGCCAGGACAGACCTTTAGCCAAAAACATTCAGTACTTC. Its protein product is CASSQDRPLAKNIQYF.

This clonotype occurred many times. The chain employs TRBV29-1 and TRBJ2-1; TRBD2 matches 10 bases. The CDR3 loop spans 17 amino acids. From germline, CDR1 is SQVTM and CDR2 ANQGSEA. V dropped 3 bases and J dropped 1; count of bases not matched to a gene: 9. The CDR3 bases are TGCAGCGTTGAGTGGGGAGCGGGAGGGCCATCCTACAATGAGCAGTTCTTC. It yields the protein CSVEWGAGGPSYNEQFF.

This clonotype showed up many times. The chain recombines TRBV24-1 with TRBJ2-3; unclear D gene. The CDR3 totals 13 residues. The V end lost 4 bases, the J end lost 4 bases, and 8 bases lay between the germline ends. Looked up from germline, CDR1 is KGHDR and CDR2 is SFDVKD. The CDR3 nucleotides are TGTGCCACCAGTGACGAAAGGGCAGATACGCAGTATTTT. This sequence encodes CATSDERADTQYF.

This clonotype appeared many times. The gene calls are TRBV11-2 and TRBJ2-3; D possibly corresponds to TRBD1 (6 bases). Germline V gene sequence: CDR1 SGHAT, CDR2 FQNNGV. V was clipped by 4 bases and J by 4 bases, with 15 bases between them. This CDR3 is 15 amino acids long. The CDR3 spells CASSWGPWGPDTQYF. In nucleotides, the CDR3 is TGTGCCAGCAGCTGGGGCCCGTGGGGGCCAGATACGCAGTATTTT.

The gene calls are TRBV9 and TRBJ2-7; a weak D match, TRBD2 (5 bases). With 3 bases removed from V and 2 bases from J, the gap between germline ends came to 15 bases. The CDR3 consists of 15 residues. Germline-derived CDR1 and CDR2 are SGDLS and YYNGEE. This CDR3 is CASSAGNGGTYEQYF. CDR3 DNA: TGTGCCAGCAGCGCCGGGAATGGCGGAACCTACGAGCAGTACTTC.

In this sample, this clonotype turned up many times. The CDR3 nucleotides are TGTGCCAGCAGTTTGGGTAGCGGGAGGGCCGGCTACGAGCAGTACTTC. This codes for CASSLGSGRAGYEQYF. The V and J genes are TRBV28 and TRBJ2-7; 11 bases map to TRBD2. The CDR3 runs to 16 residues. V gave up 3 bases and J gave up 3 bases; unmatched junction bases: 7. Germline CDR1 and CDR2: MDHEN and SYDVKM.

This clonotype was observed at least ten times. Germline and junction disagree at one end, which may indicate a read error. The genes are TRBV20-1 and TRBJ1-1, with D possibly being TRBD1 (5 bases). CDR1 DFQATT and CDR2 SNEGSKA come from the germline V gene (reference sequence). The CDR3 extends over 14 amino acids. Here the CDR3 reads CSARDRHGGTEAFF. For the CDR3, the DNA is TGCAGTGCCAGAGACAGACATGGCGGCACTGAAGCTTTCTTT.

The chain couples TRBV7-2 to TRBJ2-1, with 10 bases matching TRBD2. V shed 5 bases and J 4 bases; nucleotides not matched to a gene: 8. The germline gives CDR1 SGHTA, CDR2 FQGNSA. The CDR3 has 16 amino acids. CDR3 bases: TGTGCCAGCAGCGAACCGGGACTAGCGCTATACAATGAGCAGTTCTTC. This encodes CASSEPGLALYNEQFF. Drawing the rest from reference TRBV7-2 and TRBJ2-1, the complete variable domain is GAGVSQSPSNKVTEKGKDVELRCDPISGHTALYWYRQSLGQGLEFLIYFQGNSAPDKSGLPSDRFSAERTGGSVSTLTIQRTQQEDSAVYLCASSEPGLALYNEQFFGPGTRLTVL.